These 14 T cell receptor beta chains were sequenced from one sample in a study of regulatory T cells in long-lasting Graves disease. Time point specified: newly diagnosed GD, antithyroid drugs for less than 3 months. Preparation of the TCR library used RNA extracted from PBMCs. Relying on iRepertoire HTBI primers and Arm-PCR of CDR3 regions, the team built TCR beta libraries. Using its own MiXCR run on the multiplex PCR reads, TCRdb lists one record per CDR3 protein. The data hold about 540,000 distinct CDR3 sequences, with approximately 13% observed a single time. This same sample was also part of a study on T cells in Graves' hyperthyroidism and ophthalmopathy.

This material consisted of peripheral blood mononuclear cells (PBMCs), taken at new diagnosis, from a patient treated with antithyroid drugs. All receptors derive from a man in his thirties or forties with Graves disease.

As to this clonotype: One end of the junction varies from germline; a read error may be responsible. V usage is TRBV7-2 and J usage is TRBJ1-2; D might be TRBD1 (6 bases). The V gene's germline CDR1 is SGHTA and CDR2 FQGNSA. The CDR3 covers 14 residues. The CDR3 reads CASSLAPGAYGFTF. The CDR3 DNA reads TGTGCCAGCAGCTTAGCGCCGGGGGCCTATGGCTTCACCTTC. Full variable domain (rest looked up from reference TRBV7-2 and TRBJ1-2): GAGVSQSPSNKVTEKGKDVELRCDPISGHTALYWYRQSLGQGLEFLIYFQGNSAPDKSGLPSDRFSAERTGGSVSTLTIQRTQQEDSAVYLCASSLAPGAYGFTFGSGTRLTVV.

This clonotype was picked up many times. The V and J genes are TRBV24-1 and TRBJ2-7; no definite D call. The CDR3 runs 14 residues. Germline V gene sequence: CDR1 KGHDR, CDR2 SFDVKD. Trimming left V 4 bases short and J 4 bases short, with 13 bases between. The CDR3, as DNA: TGTGCCACCAGTGACCCCACGGACCCTTACGAGCAGTACTTC. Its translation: CATSDPTDPYEQYF.

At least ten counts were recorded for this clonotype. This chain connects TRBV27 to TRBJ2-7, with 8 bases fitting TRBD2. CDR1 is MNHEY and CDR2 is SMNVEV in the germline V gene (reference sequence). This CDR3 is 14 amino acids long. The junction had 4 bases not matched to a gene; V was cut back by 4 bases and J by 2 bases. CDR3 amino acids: CASSYREGPYEQYF. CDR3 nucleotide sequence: TGTGCCAGCAGTTACCGGGAGGGGCCCTACGAGCAGTACTTC.

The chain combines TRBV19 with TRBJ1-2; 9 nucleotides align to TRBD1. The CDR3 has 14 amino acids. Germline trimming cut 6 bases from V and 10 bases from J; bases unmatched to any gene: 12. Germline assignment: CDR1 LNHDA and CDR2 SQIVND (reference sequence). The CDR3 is CASRLTSGQGSYTF. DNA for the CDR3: TGTGCCAGTAGACTCACCTCGGGACAGGGATCCTACACCTTC.

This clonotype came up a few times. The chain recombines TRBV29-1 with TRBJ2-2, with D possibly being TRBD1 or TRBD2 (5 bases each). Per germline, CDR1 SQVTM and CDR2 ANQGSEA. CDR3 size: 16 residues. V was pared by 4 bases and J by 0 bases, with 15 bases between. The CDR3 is CSVGGWTLANTGELFF. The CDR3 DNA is TGCAGCGTTGGGGGGTGGACGTTAGCGAACACCGGGGAGCTGTTTTTT.

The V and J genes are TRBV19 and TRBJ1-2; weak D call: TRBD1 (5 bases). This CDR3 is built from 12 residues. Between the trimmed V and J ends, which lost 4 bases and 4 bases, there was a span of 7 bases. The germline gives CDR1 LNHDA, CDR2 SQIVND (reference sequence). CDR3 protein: CASSRDLYGYTF. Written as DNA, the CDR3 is TGTGCCAGTAGTAGGGACCTCTATGGCTACACCTTC. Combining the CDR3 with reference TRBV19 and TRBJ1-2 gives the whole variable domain DGGITQSPKYLFRKEGQNVTLSCEQNLNHDAMYWYRQDPGQGLRLIYYSQIVNDFQKGDIAEGYSVSREKKESFPLTVTSAQKNPTAFYLCASSRDLYGYTFGSGTRLTVV.

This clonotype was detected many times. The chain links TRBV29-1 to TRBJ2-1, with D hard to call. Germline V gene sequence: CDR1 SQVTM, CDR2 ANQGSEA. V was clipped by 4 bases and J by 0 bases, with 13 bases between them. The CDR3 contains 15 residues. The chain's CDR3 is CSVGVTPSSYNEQFF. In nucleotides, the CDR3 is TGCAGCGTTGGGGTGACGCCTAGCTCCTACAATGAGCAGTTCTTC.

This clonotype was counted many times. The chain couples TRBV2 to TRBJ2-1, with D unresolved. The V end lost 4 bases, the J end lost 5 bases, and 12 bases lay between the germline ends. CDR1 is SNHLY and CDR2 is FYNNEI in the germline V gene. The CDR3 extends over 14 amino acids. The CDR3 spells CASSVGRSNNEQFF. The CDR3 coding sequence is TGTGCCAGCAGTGTGGGAAGGAGTAACAATGAGCAGTTCTTC. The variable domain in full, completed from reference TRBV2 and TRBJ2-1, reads EPEVTQTPSHQVTQMGQEVILRCVPISNHLYFYWYRQILGQKVEFLVSFYNNEISEKSEIFDDQFSVERPDGSNFTLKIRSTKLEDSAMYFCASSVGRSNNEQFFGPGTRLTVL.

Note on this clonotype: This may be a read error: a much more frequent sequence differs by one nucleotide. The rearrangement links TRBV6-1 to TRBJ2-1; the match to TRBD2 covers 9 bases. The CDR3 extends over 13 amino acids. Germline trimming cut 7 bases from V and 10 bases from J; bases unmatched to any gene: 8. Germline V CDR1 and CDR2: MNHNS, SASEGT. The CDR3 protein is CASKSTSGYEQFF. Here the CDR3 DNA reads TGTGCCAGCAAATCGACTAGCGGATACGAGCAGTTCTTC.

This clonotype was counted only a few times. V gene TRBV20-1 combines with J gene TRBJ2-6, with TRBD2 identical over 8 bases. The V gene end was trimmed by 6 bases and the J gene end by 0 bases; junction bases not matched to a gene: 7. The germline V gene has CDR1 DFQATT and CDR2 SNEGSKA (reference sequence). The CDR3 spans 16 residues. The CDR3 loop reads CSATGGRPSGANVLTF. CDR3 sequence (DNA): TGCAGTGCAACGGGCGGGAGGCCCTCTGGGGCCAACGTCCTGACTTTC.

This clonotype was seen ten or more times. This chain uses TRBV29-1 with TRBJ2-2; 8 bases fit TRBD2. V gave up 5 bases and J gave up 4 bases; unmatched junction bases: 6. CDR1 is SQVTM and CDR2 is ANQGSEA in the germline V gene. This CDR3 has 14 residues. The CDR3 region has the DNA TGCAGCGTTCCCAGGGCGGGGGGCACCGGGGAGCTGTTTTTT. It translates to CSVPRAGGTGELFF.

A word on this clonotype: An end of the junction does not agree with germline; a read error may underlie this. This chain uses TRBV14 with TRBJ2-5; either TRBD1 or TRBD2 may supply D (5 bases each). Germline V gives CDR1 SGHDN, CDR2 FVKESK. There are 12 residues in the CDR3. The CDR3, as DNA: TGTGCCAGCAGCCCCCTAGGGGAGACCCGGTACTTC. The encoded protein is CASSPLGETRYF.

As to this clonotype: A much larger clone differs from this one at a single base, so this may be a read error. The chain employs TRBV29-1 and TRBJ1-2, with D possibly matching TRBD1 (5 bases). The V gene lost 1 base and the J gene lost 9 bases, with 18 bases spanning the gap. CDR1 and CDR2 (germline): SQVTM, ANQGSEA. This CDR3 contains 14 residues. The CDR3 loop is CSVEGQSGSRSYTF. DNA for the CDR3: TGCAGCGTTGAAGGACAGTCAGGGTCCCGTAGCTACACCTTC.

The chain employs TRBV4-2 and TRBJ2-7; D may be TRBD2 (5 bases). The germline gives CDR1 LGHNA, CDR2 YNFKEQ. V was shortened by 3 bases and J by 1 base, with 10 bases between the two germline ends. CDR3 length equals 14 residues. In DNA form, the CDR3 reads TGTGCCAGCAGCCAGGTGACTACATCCTACGAGCAGTACTTC. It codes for CASSQVTTSYEQYF.